The 22 T cell receptor beta chains presented below share a single source sample, sequenced in a study of OX40 agonist ivuxolimab in advanced cancers. Some clones are missing from TCRdb's copy, which holds only in-frame ones; the method was immunoSEQ multiplex PCR. Of about 68,000 clones listed, approximately 80% were seen once; the top ten hold under 1.5%. Sequenced here: CD4+ or CD8+ T cells sorted from blood, sampled in a trial of the OX40 agonist ivuxolimab. The receptors here all came from an adult with an advanced solid tumor such as melanoma, head and neck, liver or kidney cancer.

The chain has TRBV6-5 and TRBJ1-3; D gene uncertain. Germline CDR1 is MNHEY and CDR2 is SVGAGI. This CDR3 is built from 15 residues. V lost 4 bases to trimming and J lost 0 bases, with 10 bases between them. As DNA, the CDR3 is TGTGCCAGCAGTTCAGACGCCGGCTCTGGAAACACCATATATTTT. Its translation: CASSSDAGSGNTIYF.

This chain links TRBV6-5 with TRBJ1-1; the D is unclear. Germline V CDR1 and CDR2: MNHEY, SVGAGI. The CDR3 covers 13 residues. The germline V and J ends were trimmed by 6 bases and 5 bases, with 13 bases remaining between them. CDR3 sequence reads: CASRNPRGTEAFF. Here the CDR3 DNA reads TGTGCCAGCAGAAACCCCAGAGGGACTGAAGCTTTCTTT.

V gene TRBV13 combines with J gene TRBJ1-6; D gene uncertain. In germline, CDR1 is PRHDT, CDR2 FYEKMQ (reference sequence). This CDR3 is built from 14 residues. The V end was cut by 2 bases, the J end by 8 bases, with 10 bases between. The CDR3 sequence is CASSLLGRDSPLHF. CDR3 bases: TGTGCCAGCAGCTTACTGGGAAGGGATTCACCCCTCCACTTT.

This chain links TRBV14 with TRBJ2-2; perhaps TRBD1 as D (5 bases). This CDR3 contains 15 residues. In germline, CDR1 is SGHDN, CDR2 FVKESK. Between the trimmed V and J ends, which lost 4 bases and 4 bases, there was a span of 13 bases. CDR3 protein: CASSLAGSSTGELFF. CDR3 DNA sequence: TGTGCCAGCAGCCTGGCAGGGTCGAGCACCGGGGAGCTGTTTTTT.

The V call is TRBV27, the J call TRBJ1-5; D perhaps matches TRBD1 (6 bases). Germline V gene lookup returns CDR1 MNHEY and CDR2 SMNVEV (reference sequence). This CDR3 comprises 13 residues. V was cut by 5 bases and J by 6 bases, with 11 bases left in between. The CDR3 nucleotides are TGTGCCAGCAGTCCACAGGGCCCTCAGCCCCAGCATTTT. It is translated as CASSPQGPQPQHF.

The chain carries TRBV4-2 and TRBJ1-2, with D perhaps TRBD1 (6 bases). The germline V gene encodes CDR1 LGHNA and CDR2 YNFKEQ. The length of the CDR3 is 16 residues. The ends were cut back, 0 bases at V and 3 bases at J, with 14 bases in the middle. The DNA for the CDR3 is TGTGCCAGCAGCCAAGATTTCGCACAGGGAGACTATGGCTACACCTTC. Protein sequence: CASSQDFAQGDYGYTF.

This chain connects TRBV7-2 to TRBJ2-1; the match to TRBD1 covers 9 bases. The junction had 13 bases not matched to a gene; V was cut back by 1 base and J by 12 bases. The CDR3 contains 16 residues. The germline gives CDR1 SGHTA, CDR2 FQGNSA. This CDR3 reads CASSLGMGTGFPLQFF. Here the CDR3 DNA reads TGTGCCAGCAGCTTAGGAATGGGGACAGGGTTTCCCTTGCAGTTCTTC.

This rearrangement joins TRBV6-5 to TRBJ1-5; 8 nucleotides line up with TRBD1. After removal of 5 bases from V and 2 bases from J, the junction contained 5 bases not matched to a gene. The CDR3 is 15 amino acids. The germline gives CDR1 MNHEY, CDR2 SVGAGI. Here the CDR3 DNA reads TGTGCCAGCAGTCCAACGACAGGGGGCAATCAGCCCCAGCATTTT. Its protein is CASSPTTGGNQPQHF.

The chain is built from TRBV9 and TRBJ1-3; D ambiguous. Trimming pared 6 bases from V and 0 bases from J, leaving 16 bases between. The CDR3 consists of 16 residues. Germline lookup yields CDR1 SGDLS and CDR2 YYNGEE. CDR3 bases: TGTGCCAGCACCGCCGGAATTTCTGGCTCTGGAAACACCATATATTTT. It specifies CASTAGISGSGNTIYF.

The chain is built from TRBV5-1 and TRBJ1-2; D remains ambiguous. Deletions cut 2 bases from V and 0 bases from J, with 5 bases between. This CDR3 is built from 13 residues. Germline V CDR1 and CDR2: SGHRS, YFSETQ. In DNA, the CDR3 is TGCGCCAGCAGCTTAGAATCTAACTATGGCTACACCTTC. Translating it yields CASSLESNYGYTF.

The J gene is TRBJ1-1, the V gene TRBV6-1; the D is unclear. The CDR3 has 14 residues. V lost 1 base to trimming and J lost 1 base, with 7 bases between them. Germline CDR1 MNHNS, CDR2 SASEGT. CDR3 nucleotides: TGTGCCAGCAGTGAAGGGGGTGGGAACACTGAAGCTTTCTTT. Its protein is CASSEGGGNTEAFF.

DNA of the CDR3: TGTGCCAGTAGGGAGGGGCAGCCCCAGCATTTT. Translation gives CASREGQPQHF. V and J are TRBV19 and TRBJ1-5; D possibly corresponds to TRBD1 (5 bases). CDR1 LNHDA and CDR2 SQIVND come from the germline V gene (reference sequence). CDR3 length equals 11 residues. The ends were cut back, 6 bases at V and 7 bases at J, with 7 bases in the middle.

This clone was counted between two and nine times. The V and J genes are TRBV28 and TRBJ2-1, with TRBD2 as a possible D gene (5 bases). V shed 7 bases and J shed 6 bases, with 28 bases lying between them. Germline V gene data show CDR1 as MDHEN and CDR2 as SYDVKM. CDR3 length: 18 residues. The CDR3 here is CASTLTNSRGARRNEQFF. The CDR3 DNA reads TGTGCCAGCACCCTCACCAATAGTCGGGGAGCAAGGCGCAATGAGCAGTTCTTC.

The J gene is TRBJ1-2, the V gene TRBV28, with 10 bases aligning to TRBD1. With V trimmed by 8 bases and J by 5 bases, 14 bases remained unmatched. There are 16 residues in the CDR3. Germline V gene sequence: CDR1 MDHEN, CDR2 SYDVKM. The CDR3, as DNA: TGTGCCAGCCGCCCCCCGGGACAGGGGATCCTTTATGGCTACACCTTC. As protein: CASRPPGQGILYGYTF.

The rearrangement links TRBV5-4 to TRBJ2-2; weak D call: TRBD2 (7 bases). The length of the CDR3 is 14 residues. CDR1 SGHNT and CDR2 YYREEE come from the germline V gene (reference sequence). Trimming shortened V by 4 bases and J by 4 bases, and 11 bases separated the two germline ends. Written as DNA, the CDR3 is TGTGCCAGCAGCGGCGGGGGCCTCACCGGGGAGCTGTTTTTT. Its translation: CASSGGGLTGELFF.

A few counts support this clone. V usage is TRBV11-2 and J usage is TRBJ2-5; TRBD1 aligns across 9 bases. Germline loops: CDR1 SGHAT, CDR2 FQNNGV. The V gene end was trimmed by 5 bases and the J gene end by 5 bases; junction bases not matched to a gene: 9. The CDR3 length is 15 residues. CDR3 in DNA: TGTGCCAGCAGCAGGGGACAGGGTATGCGGGAGACCCAGTACTTC. It translates to CASSRGQGMRETQYF.

The gene calls are TRBV7-2 and TRBJ1-1, with D perhaps TRBD1 (6 bases). This CDR3 spans 14 amino acids. Germline V CDR1 and CDR2: SGHTA, FQGNSA. Trimming removed 6 bases from V and 4 bases from J, with 15 bases in between. Written as DNA, the CDR3 is TGTGCCAGCAGTCAAGGGACACCGCGCACTGAAGCTTTCTTT. Its protein is CASSQGTPRTEAFF.

This chain links TRBV7-8 with TRBJ2-7; the match to TRBD1 covers 7 bases. V was pared by 3 bases and J by 2 bases, with 7 bases of the junction left unmatched. Germline lookup yields CDR1 SGHVS and CDR2 FQNEAQ. This CDR3 is 15 amino acids long. Here the CDR3 reads CASSFGQETPYEQYF. CDR3 bases: TGTGCCAGCAGCTTTGGACAGGAAACCCCCTACGAGCAGTACTTC. The variable domain in full, with the rest retrieved from reference TRBV7-8 and TRBJ2-7, is GAGVSQSPRYKVAKRGQDVALRCDPISGHVSLFWYQQALGQGPEFLTYFQNEAQLDKSGLPSDRFFAERPEGSVSTLKIQRTQQEDSAVYLCASSFGQETPYEQYFGPGTRLTVT.

The chain uses TRBV10-1 and TRBJ2-5; weak D call: TRBD1 (6 bases). The ends were cut back, 2 bases at V and 5 bases at J, with 12 bases in the middle. The germline gives CDR1 WNHNN, CDR2 SYGVQD (reference sequence). This CDR3 has 14 amino acids. The CDR3 DNA is TGCGCCAGCAGTGAGACCTCAGGGGCGGAGACCCAGTACTTC. Amino acid sequence: CASSETSGAETQYF.

The chain has TRBV7-2 and TRBJ1-2; D gene unclear. Trimming took off 1 base at V and 0 bases at J, with 3 bases between the two ends. From germline, CDR1 is SGHTA and CDR2 FQGNSA. This CDR3 contains 13 residues. The CDR3 DNA follows: TGTGCCAGCAGCTTAGGCCCTAACTATGGCTACACCTTC. Protein sequence: CASSLGPNYGYTF.

This chain links TRBV6-5 with TRBJ2-7; 10 bases fit TRBD1. V gave up 7 bases and J gave up 11 bases; unmatched junction bases: 8. The CDR3 loop spans 12 amino acids. Germline V gives CDR1 MNHEY, CDR2 SVGAGI. The CDR3 sequence is CASKGPGQGKYF. The CDR3, as DNA: TGTGCCAGCAAAGGCCCGGGACAGGGGAAGTACTTC.

V and J are TRBV19 and TRBJ2-7; D possibly corresponds to TRBD1 (5 bases). Trimming removed 3 bases at V and 0 bases at J, with 9 bases between. Germline V gene lookup returns CDR1 LNHDA and CDR2 SQIVND (reference sequence). The CDR3 is made up of 14 amino acids. CDR3 loop: CASSIGQGSYEQYF. DNA for the CDR3: TGTGCCAGTAGTATTGGCCAGGGCTCCTACGAGCAGTACTTC. Together with reference TRBV19 and TRBJ2-7, the CDR3 gives the full variable domain: DGGITQSPKYLFRKEGQNVTLSCEQNLNHDAMYWYRQDPGQGLRLIYYSQIVNDFQKGDIAEGYSVSREKKESFPLTVTSAQKNPTAFYLCASSIGQGSYEQYFGPGTRLTVT.